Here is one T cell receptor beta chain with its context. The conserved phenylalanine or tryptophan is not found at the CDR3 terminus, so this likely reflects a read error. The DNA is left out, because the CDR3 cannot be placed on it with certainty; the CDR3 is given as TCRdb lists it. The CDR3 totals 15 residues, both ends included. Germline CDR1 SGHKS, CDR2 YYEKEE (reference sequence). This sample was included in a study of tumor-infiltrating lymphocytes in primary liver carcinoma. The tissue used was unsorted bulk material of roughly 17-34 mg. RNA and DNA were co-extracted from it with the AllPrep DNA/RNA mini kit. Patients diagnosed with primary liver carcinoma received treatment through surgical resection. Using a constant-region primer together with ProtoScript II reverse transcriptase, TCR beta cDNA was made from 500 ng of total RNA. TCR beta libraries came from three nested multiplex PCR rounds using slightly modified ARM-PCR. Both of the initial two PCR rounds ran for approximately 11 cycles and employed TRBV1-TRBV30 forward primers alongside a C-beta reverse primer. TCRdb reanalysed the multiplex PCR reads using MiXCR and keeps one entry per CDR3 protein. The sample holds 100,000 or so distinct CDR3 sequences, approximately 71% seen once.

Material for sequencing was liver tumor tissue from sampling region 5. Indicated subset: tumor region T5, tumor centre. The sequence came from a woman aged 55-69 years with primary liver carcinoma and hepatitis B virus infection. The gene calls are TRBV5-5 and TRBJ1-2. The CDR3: CASSWDRRANYGHTL.